What follows describes a single T cell receptor beta chain. Its antigen is undetermined. The data were obtained in a study of Ad26.COV2.S vaccination and SARS-CoV-2 variants. Study information: Into the muscle, Ad26.COV2.S was dosed once or twice, 56 days apart. Whole-study findings and limits: Vaccine recipients posted higher spike-specific TCR breadth than their placebo counterparts. Substantial response breadth was reportedly seen for spike-specific CD8+ and CD4+ T cells after vaccination.

The assay was immunoSEQ multiplex PCR, and TCRdb's table has in-frame clones only and misses some. In the table there are around 500,000 clones, 70% to 90% of which are singletons. As for treatment: 19 received Ad26.COV2.S at low or high dose, single or two shots; several received placebo; per-sample allocation not given. Samples came from day 63 after the first vaccine or placebo injection. Cohort 1b enrolled adults aged 18-55 years in Boston. V was clipped by 4 bases and J by 0 bases, with 7 bases between them. Germline loops: CDR1 SNHLY, CDR2 FYNNEI. The CDR3 is made up of 14 amino acids. Sequencing was performed on peripheral blood, taken in a trial of Ad26.COV2.S vaccine versus placebo. This TCR was sampled from a person between 18 and 65 years old who received the Ad26.COV2.S COVID-19 vaccine or a placebo. The chain recombines TRBV2 with TRBJ2-4; D remains unclear. The CDR3, as DNA: TGTGCCAGCAGTGGTCCGCTAGCCAAAAACATTCAGTACTTC. This gives the protein CASSGPLAKNIQYF.